The 24 T cell receptor beta chains below all came from one sample that was sequenced in a study of cytomegalovirus exposure and HLA in healthy donors. Primers included in the PCR were 60 Vbeta and 13 Jbeta primers. Only in-frame clones appear in the TCRdb table, and some are missing; sequencing was by immunoSEQ multiplex PCR. The sample has 170,000 or so clones; 80% to 85% are singletons. The sequenced sample consisted of PBMCs. These receptors were obtained from a man in his fifties in good health and CMV-seronegative.

This chain links TRBV2 with TRBJ2-5; possible D gene TRBD1, 6 bases. The DNA end favors TRBJ2-7, so the J call may be wrong. There are 15 residues in the CDR3. Per germline, CDR1 SNHLY and CDR2 FYNNEI. The DNA of the CDR3 is TGTGCCAGCAGTGAAGCGTTGGTCAGGGGTTTCGAGCAGTACTTC. Its protein product is CASSEALVRGFEQYF.

The chain couples TRBV7-6 to TRBJ2-5; 8 bases agree with TRBD1. Germline CDR1 SGHVS, CDR2 FNYEAQ. With V trimmed by 4 bases and J by 4 bases, 5 bases remained unmatched. The CDR3 consists of 14 residues. CDR3 bases: TGTGCCAGCAGCTATGGACAGGGCGGAGAGACCCAGTACTTC. Its translation is CASSYGQGGETQYF.

CDR3 loop: CASSRLINQETQYF. In DNA form, the CDR3 reads TGTGCCAGCAGCCGACTGATAAATCAAGAGACCCAGTACTTC. The chain couples TRBV7-2 to TRBJ2-5; the D is unclear. The CDR3 covers 14 residues. Germline loops: CDR1 SGHTA, CDR2 FQGNSA. The V end lost 5 bases, the J end lost 2 bases, and 12 bases lay between the germline ends.

The chain joins TRBV7-2 to TRBJ1-3; the D is unclear. Trimming pared 1 base from V and 0 bases from J, leaving 13 bases between. This CDR3 has 17 residues. The germline V gene encodes CDR1 SGHTA and CDR2 FQGNSA. CDR3 sequence (DNA): TGTGCCAGCAGCTTAGGGCAGGCACGTAGCTCTGGAAACACCATATATTTT. Amino acid sequence: CASSLGQARSSGNTIYF.

The V gene is TRBV6-1, the J gene TRBJ2-5; 7 bases match TRBD1. J gave up 3 bases and V 5 bases, and 6 bases lay outside the gene matches. Germline-derived CDR1 and CDR2 are MNHNS and SASEGT. The CDR3 runs to 14 residues. The CDR3 is CASSRAGTEETQYF. The CDR3 DNA reads TGTGCCAGCAGTAGAGCCGGGACAGAAGAGACCCAGTACTTC.

This clone has just a few counts. The chain couples TRBV6-6 to TRBJ1-1; D unclear. CDR1 is MNHNY, CDR2 SVGAGI, per germline (reference sequence). The CDR3 runs to 13 residues. Trimming removed 0 bases at V and 6 bases at J, with 8 bases between. The CDR3 coding sequence is TGTGCCAGCAGTTACTCGCTAGAATCTGAAGCTTTCTTT. This gives the protein CASSYSLESEAFF.

The CDR3 bases are TGCGCCAGCAGCTTACTAGCGGGAGGAACGCAGTATTTT. Its translation is CASSLLAGGTQYF. This chain uses TRBV5-1 with TRBJ2-3, with 12 bases matching TRBD2. The J segment lost 9 bases and the V segment lost 2 bases, leaving 1 base of the junction unmatched. This CDR3 is built from 13 residues. Germline CDR1 reads SGHRS; CDR2 reads YFSETQ. The full variable domain, with the rest looked up from reference TRBV5-1 and TRBJ2-3, is KAGVTQTPRYLIKTRGQQVTLSCSPISGHRSVSWYQQTPGQGLQFLFEYFSETQRNKGNFPGRFSGRQFSNSRSEMNVSTLELGDSALYLCASSLLAGGTQYFGPGTRLTVL.

This clone appeared once. The chain is built from TRBV7-3 and TRBJ2-1; TRBD2 matches at 13 bases. Germline values: CDR1 SGHTA, CDR2 FQGTGA. The CDR3 sequence is 18 residues long. Trimming removed 5 bases from V and 8 bases from J; junction bases left unmatched: 15. In DNA, the CDR3 is TGTGCCAGCAGCCCAGACCTGGGGGGGACTAGCGGGGTCTATGAGCAGTTCTTC. It translates to CASSPDLGGTSGVYEQFF.

This chain joins TRBV6-5 and TRBJ2-6; D may be TRBD1 (5 bases). Trimming took 6 bases from V and 0 from J, leaving 9 bases between them. This CDR3 comprises 15 residues. Germline V gene sequence: CDR1 MNHEY, CDR2 SVGAGI. The CDR3 nucleotides are TGTGCCAGCAGCGATGACAGCTCTGGGGCCAACGTCCTGACTTTC. Protein: CASSDDSSGANVLTF.

The chain couples TRBV5-6 to TRBJ1-2; unclear D gene. V lost 0 bases, J lost 0 bases, and 9 bases lay in between. Germline V gene sequence: CDR1 SGHDT, CDR2 YYEEEE. This CDR3 region has 15 residues. The CDR3 bases are TGTGCCAGCAGCTTGGGTGCGGCCCCTAACTATGGCTACACCTTC. Residues: CASSLGAAPNYGYTF.

The chain links TRBV7-9 to TRBJ2-1, with D possibly being TRBD2 (5 bases). The germline CDR1 and CDR2 sequences are SEHNR and FQNEAQ (reference sequence). V lost 5 bases and J lost 10, with 15 bases in between. CDR3 length: 13 amino acids. CDR3 DNA sequence: TGTGCCAGCAGCGAGGCGAGGGTCGGGGAGCAGTTCTTC. Translated: CASSEARVGEQFF.

This chain uses TRBV4-1 with TRBJ1-2; the match to TRBD1 covers 8 bases. V shed 1 base and J 8 bases; nucleotides not matched to a gene: 6. The germline V gene encodes CDR1 MGHRA and CDR2 YSYEKL. The CDR3 has 14 amino acids. The CDR3 bases are TGCGCCAGCAGCCAAGGGCAGGGGGCAAGGGGCTACACCTTC. This sequence encodes CASSQGQGARGYTF.

The chain links TRBV4-2 to TRBJ2-5, with 9 bases matching TRBD2. J gave up 2 bases and V 3 bases, and 7 bases lay outside the gene matches. CDR3 length: 16 residues. Germline lookup yields CDR1 LGHNA and CDR2 YNFKEQ. CDR3 region: CASSQLTSGGQETQYF. The DNA for the CDR3 is TGTGCCAGCAGCCAGCTGACTAGCGGAGGACAAGAGACCCAGTACTTC.

The rearrangement uses TRBV4-2 and TRBJ2-7, with D perhaps matching TRBD1 (5 bases). This CDR3 spans 12 amino acids. V was pared by 4 bases and J by 6 bases, with 10 bases between. Germline-derived CDR1 and CDR2 are LGHNA and YNFKEQ. The CDR3 bases are TGTGCCAGCAGCCTGCAGGGTGCCGAGCAGTACTTC. Translation: CASSLQGAEQYF.

CDR3 amino acids: CASSYNTGANVLTF. The CDR3, as DNA: TGTGCCAGCAGTTACAATACTGGGGCCAACGTCCTGACTTTC. The chain joins TRBV6-5 to TRBJ2-6; D is unresolved. V was pared by 2 bases and J by 2 bases, with 4 bases between. Germline loops: CDR1 MNHEY, CDR2 SVGAGI. The CDR3 sequence is 14 residues long.

V usage is TRBV6-6 and J usage is TRBJ1-6, with D unclear. CDR3 length: 16 amino acids. Germline V gene sequence: CDR1 MNHNY, CDR2 SVGAGI (reference sequence). Trimming removed 0 bases at V and 6 bases at J, with 12 bases between. In DNA, the CDR3 is TGTGCCAGCAGTTACTCAACCCCAGGACTTAATTCACCCCTCCACTTT. Encoded protein: CASSYSTPGLNSPLHF.

This sequence joins TRBV7-2 and TRBJ2-5; 10 positions match TRBD2. The last part of the DNA fits TRBJ2-7 better; the J call may be wrong. Germline lookup yields CDR1 SGHTA and CDR2 FQGNSA. The CDR3 sequence is 14 residues long. The CDR3 DNA reads as TGTGCCAGCAGCTTCACTAGCGGGACCTACGAGCAGTACTTC. This sequence encodes CASSFTSGTYEQYF.

This rearrangement joins TRBV18 to TRBJ1-4; no clear D gene. Germline V gives CDR1 KGHSH, CDR2 LQKENI. This CDR3 spans 14 amino acids. Deletions cut 3 bases from V and 6 bases from J, with 11 bases between. DNA for the CDR3: TGTGCCAGCTCACCCGCAGGTGTCTATGAAAAACTGTTTTTT. As protein: CASSPAGVYEKLFF.

The chain is built from TRBV11-2 and TRBJ1-4; TRBD1 might be the D (6 bases). The CDR3 is made up of 14 amino acids. The V and J ends lost 3 bases and 7 bases respectively, with 12 bases between them. Germline lookup yields CDR1 SGHAT and CDR2 FQNNGV. The chain's CDR3 is CASSFQGTREKLFF. DNA for the CDR3: TGTGCCAGCAGCTTCCAGGGGACGCGTGAAAAACTGTTTTTT.

This clone has a single count. Within the sample, other DNA sequences also encode this same CDR3. The V and J genes are TRBV7-6 and TRBJ2-7; no firm D call. This CDR3 is built from 12 residues. Trimming removed 4 bases from V and 6 bases from J, with 10 bases in between. The germline V gene has CDR1 SGHVS and CDR2 FNYEAQ. CDR3 nucleotides: TGTGCCAGCAGCTCGCGTGTAAGCGAGCAGTACTTC. Protein product: CASSSRVSEQYF.

The chain recombines TRBV21-1 with TRBJ2-5; the D call of TRBD1 is as the table states it, not checked on the DNA. TRBV21-1 is annotated as a pseudogene. This CDR3 is 15 amino acids long. CDR3 bases: TGTGCCAGCAGCAAACAGTTACAGGGTGAGGAGACCCAGTACTTC. Its translation: CASSKQLQGEETQYF.

This clone was seen only once. The V call is TRBV6-5, the J call TRBJ2-6; 8 positions agree with TRBD2. Per the germline V gene, CDR1 is MNHEY and CDR2 is SVGAGI. The length of the CDR3 is 16 residues. V lost 0 bases and J lost 4; bases outside the gene matches: 2. CDR3 sequence: CASSYSAGAGANVLTF. Here the CDR3 DNA reads TGTGCCAGCAGTTACTCAGCGGGAGCGGGGGCCAACGTCCTGACTTTC.

The rearrangement uses TRBV28 and TRBJ2-7; the D is unclear. Germline V gene lookup returns CDR1 MDHEN and CDR2 SYDVKM. V lost 4 bases to trimming and J lost 3 bases, with 4 bases between them. This CDR3 is 11 amino acids long. CDR3 in amino acids: CASSYHYEQYF. CDR3 DNA: TGTGCCAGCAGTTATCACTACGAGCAGTACTTC.

This clone was seen a few times. V is TRBV6-5 and J is TRBJ1-4; possible D gene TRBD1, 5 bases. The ends were cut back, 7 bases at V and 4 bases at J, with 10 bases in the middle. This CDR3 contains 13 residues. In germline, CDR1 is MNHEY, CDR2 SVGAGI. The CDR3 region is CASKLQVNEKLFF. CDR3 nucleotides: TGTGCCAGCAAATTACAGGTTAATGAAAAACTGTTTTTT.